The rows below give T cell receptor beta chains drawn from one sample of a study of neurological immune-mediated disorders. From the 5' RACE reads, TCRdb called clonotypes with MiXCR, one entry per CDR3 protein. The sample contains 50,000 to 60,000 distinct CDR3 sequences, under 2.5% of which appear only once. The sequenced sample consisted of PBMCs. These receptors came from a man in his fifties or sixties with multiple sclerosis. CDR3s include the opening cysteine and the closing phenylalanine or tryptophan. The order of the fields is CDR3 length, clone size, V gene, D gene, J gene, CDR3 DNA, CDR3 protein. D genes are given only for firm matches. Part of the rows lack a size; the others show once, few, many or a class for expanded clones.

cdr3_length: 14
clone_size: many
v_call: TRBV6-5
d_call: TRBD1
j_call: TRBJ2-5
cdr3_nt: TGTGCCAGCAGCCGAGGACAGGTCCAAGAGACCCAGTACTTC
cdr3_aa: CASSRGQVQETQYF

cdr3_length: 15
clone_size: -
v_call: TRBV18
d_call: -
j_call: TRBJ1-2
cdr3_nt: TGTGCCAGCTCACCTACGGCGATATCTAACTATGGCTACACCTTC
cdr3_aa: CASSPTAISNYGYTF

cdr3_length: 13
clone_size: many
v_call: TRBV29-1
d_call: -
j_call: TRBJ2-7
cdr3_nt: TGCAGCGTGTACACGGGGGTTACCTACGAGCAGTACTTC
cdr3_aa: CSVYTGVTYEQYF

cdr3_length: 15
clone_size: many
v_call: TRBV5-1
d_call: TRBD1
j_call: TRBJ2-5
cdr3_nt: TGCGCCAGCAGCTTGGAGGGACAGCAACAAGAGACCCAGTACTTC
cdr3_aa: CASSLEGQQQETQYF

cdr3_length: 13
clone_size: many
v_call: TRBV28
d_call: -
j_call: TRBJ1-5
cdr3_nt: TGTGCCAGCAGTTTATTAGGCAATCAGCCCCAGCATTTT
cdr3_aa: CASSLLGNQPQHF

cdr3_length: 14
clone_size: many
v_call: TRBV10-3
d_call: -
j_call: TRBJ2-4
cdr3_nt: TGTGCCATCAGTGATGGGGGGGCGGGAAACATTCAGTACTTC
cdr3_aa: CAISDGGAGNIQYF

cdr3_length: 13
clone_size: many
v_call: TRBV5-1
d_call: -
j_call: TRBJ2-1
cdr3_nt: TGCGCCAGCAGCGTACAGGTGAACAATGAGCAGTTCTTC
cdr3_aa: CASSVQVNNEQFF

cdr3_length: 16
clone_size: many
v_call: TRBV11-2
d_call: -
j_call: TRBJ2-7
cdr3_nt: TGTGCCAGCAGCCCTCTGAACAGGGAGAGGTCCTACGAGCAGTACTTC
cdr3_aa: CASSPLNRERSYEQYF

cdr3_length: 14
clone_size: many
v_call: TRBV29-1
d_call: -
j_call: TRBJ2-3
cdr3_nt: TGCAGCGTTGAAAGTCAGGGCCGCACAGATACGCAGTATTTT
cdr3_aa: CSVESQGRTDTQYF

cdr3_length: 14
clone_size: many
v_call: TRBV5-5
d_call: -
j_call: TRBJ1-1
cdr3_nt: TGTGCCAGCAGCTTGTTAGGATTCGTAGGACAAGCTTTCTTT
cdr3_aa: CASSLLGFVGQAFF

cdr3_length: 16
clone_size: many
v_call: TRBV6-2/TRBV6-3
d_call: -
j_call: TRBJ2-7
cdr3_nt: TGTGCCAGCAGTTACGGGATGCAGGGCGGGTCCTACGAGCAGTACTTC
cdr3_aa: CASSYGMQGGSYEQYF

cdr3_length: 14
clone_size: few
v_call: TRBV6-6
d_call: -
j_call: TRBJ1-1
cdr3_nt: TGTGCCAGCAGTTACTTACAGGATCTCACTGAAGCTTTCTTT
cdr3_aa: CASSYLQDLTEAFF

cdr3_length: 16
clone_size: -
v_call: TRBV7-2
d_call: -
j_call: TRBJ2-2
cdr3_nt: TGTGCCAGCAGCTTAAGGTGGGGCATCAACACCGGGGAGCTGTTTTTT
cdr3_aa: CASSLRWGINTGELFF

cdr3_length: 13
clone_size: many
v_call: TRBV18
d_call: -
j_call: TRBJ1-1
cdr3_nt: TGTGCCAGCTCACCACAACAGAACACTGAAGCTTTCTTT
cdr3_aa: CASSPQQNTEAFF

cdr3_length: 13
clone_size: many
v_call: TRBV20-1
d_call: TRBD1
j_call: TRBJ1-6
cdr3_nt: TGCAGTGCTCTACAGGGGGCTAATTCACCCCTCCACTTT
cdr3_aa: CSALQGANSPLHF

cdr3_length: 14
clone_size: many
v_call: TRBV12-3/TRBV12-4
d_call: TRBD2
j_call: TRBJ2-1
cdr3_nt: TGTGCCAGCAGTCCCAGCGGGGGGGTCAATGAGCAGTTCTTC
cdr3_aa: CASSPSGGVNEQFF

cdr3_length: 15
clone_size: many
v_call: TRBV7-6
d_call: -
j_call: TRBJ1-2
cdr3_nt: TGTGCCAGCAGCTTAGCTCAGGGTGGGGGCTATGGCTACACCTTC
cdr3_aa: CASSLAQGGGYGYTF

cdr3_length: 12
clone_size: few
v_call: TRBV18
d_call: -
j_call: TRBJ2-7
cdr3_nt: TGTGCCAGTTTCACCGGGGTCGCCGAGCAGTACTTC
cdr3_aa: CASFTGVAEQYF

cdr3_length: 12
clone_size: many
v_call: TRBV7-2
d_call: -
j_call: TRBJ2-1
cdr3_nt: TGTGCCAGCAGCTCCCAAGAGCATGAGCAGTTCTTC
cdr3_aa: CASSSQEHEQFF

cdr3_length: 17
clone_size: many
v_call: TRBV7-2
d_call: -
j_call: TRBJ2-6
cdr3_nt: TGTGCCAGCAGCTTAGGGGGCAGACACTCTGGGGCCAACGTCCTGACTTTC
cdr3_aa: CASSLGGRHSGANVLTF

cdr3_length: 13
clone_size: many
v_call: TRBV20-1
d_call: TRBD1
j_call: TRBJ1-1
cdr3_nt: TGCAGTGCAGAGGGACAGAGGAACACTGAAGCTTTCTTT
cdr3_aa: CSAEGQRNTEAFF

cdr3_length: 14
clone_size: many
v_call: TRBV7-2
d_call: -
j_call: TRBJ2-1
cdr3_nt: TGTGCCAGCAGCTCCAGTTGGGGCCACGATGAGCAGTTCTTC
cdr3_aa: CASSSSWGHDEQFF

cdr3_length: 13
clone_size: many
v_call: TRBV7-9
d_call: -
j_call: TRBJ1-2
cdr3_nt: TGTGCCAGCAGCTTCGGCAATTTCTATGGCTACACCTTC
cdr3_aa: CASSFGNFYGYTF

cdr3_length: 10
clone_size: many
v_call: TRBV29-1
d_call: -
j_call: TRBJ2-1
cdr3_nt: TGCCGGGCTGGGGGTAATGAGCAGTTCTTC
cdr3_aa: CRAGGNEQFF

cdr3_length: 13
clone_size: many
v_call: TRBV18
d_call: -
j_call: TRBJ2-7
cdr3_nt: TGTGCCAGCTCACCAGTAGGGGCCTACGAGCAGTACTTC
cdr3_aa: CASSPVGAYEQYF

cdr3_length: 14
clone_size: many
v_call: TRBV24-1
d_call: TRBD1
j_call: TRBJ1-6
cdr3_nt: TGTGCCACCAGTGGACAGGGATATGATTCACCCCTCCACTTT
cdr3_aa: CATSGQGYDSPLHF

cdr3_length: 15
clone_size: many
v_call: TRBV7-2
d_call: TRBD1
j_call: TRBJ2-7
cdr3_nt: TGTGCCAGCAGCTTACGTCCGACAGGGTCAGACGAGCAGTACTTC
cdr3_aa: CASSLRPTGSDEQYF

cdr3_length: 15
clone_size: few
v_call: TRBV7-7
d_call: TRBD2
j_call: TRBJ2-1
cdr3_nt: TGTGCCAGCAGCCAGACTAGCGGGGGGGCTATTGAGCAGTTCTTC
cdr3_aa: CASSQTSGGAIEQFF

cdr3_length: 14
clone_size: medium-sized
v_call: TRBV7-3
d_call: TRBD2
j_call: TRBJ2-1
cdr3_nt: TGTGCCAGCAGCCCCGGGGGGGGGTACAATGAGCAGTTCTTC
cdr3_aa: CASSPGGGYNEQFF

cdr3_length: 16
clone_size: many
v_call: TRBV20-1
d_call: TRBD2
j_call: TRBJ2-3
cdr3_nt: TGCAGTGCTAGCAGTTGGGCTAGCGGGGCCACAGATACGCAGTATTTT
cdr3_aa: CSASSWASGATDTQYF

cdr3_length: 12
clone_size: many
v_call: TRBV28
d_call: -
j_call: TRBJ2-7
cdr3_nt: TGTGCCAGCACCACAGGGTTCCGCGAGCAGTACTTC
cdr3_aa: CASTTGFREQYF

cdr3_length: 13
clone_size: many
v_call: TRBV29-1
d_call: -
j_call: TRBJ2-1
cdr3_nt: TGCAGCGTTGAAGGTCCAGGGGGGGCTGAGCAGTTCTTC
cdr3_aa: CSVEGPGGAEQFF

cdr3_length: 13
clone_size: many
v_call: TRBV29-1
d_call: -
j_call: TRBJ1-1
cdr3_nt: TGCAGCGCGGGGGTGACAGTGAACACTGAAGCTTTCTTT
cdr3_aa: CSAGVTVNTEAFF

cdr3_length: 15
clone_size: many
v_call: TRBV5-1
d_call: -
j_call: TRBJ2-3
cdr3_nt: TGCGCCAGCAGCTTGGAAAGCGGACCCACAGATACGCAGTATTTT
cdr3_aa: CASSLESGPTDTQYF

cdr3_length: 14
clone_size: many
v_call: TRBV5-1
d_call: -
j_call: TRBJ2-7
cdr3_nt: TGCGCCAGCAGCTTGGATGCCGGGTACTACGAGCAGTACTTC
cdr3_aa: CASSLDAGYYEQYF

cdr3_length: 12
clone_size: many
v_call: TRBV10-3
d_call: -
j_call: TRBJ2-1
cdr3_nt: TGTGCCATCAGTTTAGGGGACAATGAGCAGTTCTTC
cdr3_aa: CAISLGDNEQFF

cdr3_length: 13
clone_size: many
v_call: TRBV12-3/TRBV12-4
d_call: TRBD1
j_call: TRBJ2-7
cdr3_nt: TGTGCCAGCAGCCAGGGGGTCGGATACGAGCAGTACTTC
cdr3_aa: CASSQGVGYEQYF

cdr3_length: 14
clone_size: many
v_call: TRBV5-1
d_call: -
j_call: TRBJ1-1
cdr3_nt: TGCGCCAGCAGCTTGATACAAATGAACACTGAAGCTTTCTTT
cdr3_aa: CASSLIQMNTEAFF

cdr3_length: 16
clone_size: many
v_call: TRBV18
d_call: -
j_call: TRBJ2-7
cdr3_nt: TGTGCCAGCTCACCTAATATTGCGTCGGCAGCCGGTGAGCAGTACTTC
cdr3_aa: CASSPNIASAAGEQYF

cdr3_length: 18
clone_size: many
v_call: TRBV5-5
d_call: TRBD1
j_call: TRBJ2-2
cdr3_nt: TGTGCCAGCAGCAAGCTCTTCCGGGACAGGGTGGTGACCGGGGAGCTGTTTTTT
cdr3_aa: CASSKLFRDRVVTGELFF

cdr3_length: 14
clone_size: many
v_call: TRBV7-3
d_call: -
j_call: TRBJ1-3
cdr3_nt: TGTGCCAGCAGTTTTCTCTTCGCTGGAAACACCATATATTTT
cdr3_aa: CASSFLFAGNTIYF

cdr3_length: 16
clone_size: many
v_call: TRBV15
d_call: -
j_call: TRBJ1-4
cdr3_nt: TGTGCCACCAGCAGAGATGGTGCGGGGGGGTATGAAAAACTGTTTTTT
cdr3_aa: CATSRDGAGGYEKLFF

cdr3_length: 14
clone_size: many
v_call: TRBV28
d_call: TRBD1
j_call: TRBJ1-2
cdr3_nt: TGTGCCAGCAGTCTCCGACCGACAGGGGGTGGCTACACCTTC
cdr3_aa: CASSLRPTGGGYTF

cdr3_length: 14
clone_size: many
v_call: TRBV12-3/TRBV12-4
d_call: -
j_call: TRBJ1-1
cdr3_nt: TGTGCCAGCAGTTTAGGAGGGCTTGACACTGAAGCTTTCTTT
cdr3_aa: CASSLGGLDTEAFF

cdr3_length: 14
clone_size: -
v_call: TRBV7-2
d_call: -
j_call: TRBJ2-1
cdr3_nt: TGTGCCAGCAGCCGGGAAAAAACCCACAATGAGCAGTTCTTC
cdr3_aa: CASSREKTHNEQFF

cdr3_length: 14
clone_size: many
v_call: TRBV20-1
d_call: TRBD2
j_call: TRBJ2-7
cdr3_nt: TGCAGTGCTAGCCAACTAGCGGGGGGATACGAGCAGTACTTC
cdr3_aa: CSASQLAGGYEQYF